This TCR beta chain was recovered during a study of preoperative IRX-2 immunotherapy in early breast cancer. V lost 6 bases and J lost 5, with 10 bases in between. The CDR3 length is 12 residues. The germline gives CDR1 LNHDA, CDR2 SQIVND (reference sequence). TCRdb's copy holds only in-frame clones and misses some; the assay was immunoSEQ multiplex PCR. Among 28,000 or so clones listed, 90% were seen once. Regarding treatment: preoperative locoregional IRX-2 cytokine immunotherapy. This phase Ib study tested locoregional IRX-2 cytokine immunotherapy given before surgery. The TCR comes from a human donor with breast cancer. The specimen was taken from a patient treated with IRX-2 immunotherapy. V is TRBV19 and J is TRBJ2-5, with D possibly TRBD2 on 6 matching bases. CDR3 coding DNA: TGTGCCAGTAGCCTGGGGAGGGAGACCCAGTACTTC. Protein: CASSLGRETQYF.